This passage covers 14 T cell receptor beta chains from one sample sequenced in a study of T cells in Graves' hyperthyroidism and ophthalmopathy. RNA transcripts yielded amplified TCR beta CDR3 regions. HTBI primers drove first-round RT-PCR of the TCR CDR3. One entry per CDR3 protein, called by TCRdb with MiXCR from the multiplex PCR reads. The data contain hundreds of thousands of distinct CDR3 sequences, around 46% of them singletons. Sample: peripheral blood or thyroid tissue (not recorded which). The receptors shown here come from a woman aged 18-30 years with Graves' hyperthyroidism.

This clonotype was counted between two and nine times. The rearrangement uses TRBV20-1 and TRBJ1-1; D unresolved. This CDR3 spans 12 amino acids. V was pared by 3 bases and J by 4 bases, with 9 bases between. Germline loops: CDR1 DFQATT, CDR2 SNEGSKA (reference sequence). The CDR3 nucleotides are TGCAGTGCTAGCCCCGGGAGCACTGAAGCTTTCTTT. Amino acids: CSASPGSTEAFF.

The rearrangement links TRBV24-1 to TRBJ1-2; no clear D gene. Trimming took 9 bases from V and 4 from J, leaving 11 bases between them. Germline V gene sequence: CDR1 KGHDR, CDR2 SFDVKD. The CDR3 contains 12 residues. The CDR3 nucleotides are TGTGCCACCGGGCGTGAGGCCTATGGCTACACCTTC. It specifies CATGREAYGYTF.

This clonotype was seen many times. CDR3 sequence reads: CASSLMVNYGYTF. Written as DNA, the CDR3 is TGTGCCAGCAGCTTAATGGTGAACTATGGCTACACCTTC. The V and J genes are TRBV7-9 and TRBJ1-2; D gene ambiguous. The germline V gene encodes CDR1 SEHNR and CDR2 FQNEAQ (reference sequence). Deletions cut 2 bases from V and 2 bases from J, with 6 bases between. The CDR3 is made up of 13 amino acids.

J is TRBJ2-5 and V is TRBV7-9; possibly TRBD1 for D (6 bases). Germline CDR1 reads SEHNR; CDR2 reads FQNEAQ (reference sequence). This CDR3 contains 14 residues. Between the trimmed V and J ends, which lost 6 bases and 9 bases, there was a span of 20 bases. This chain's CDR3 is CASSLSTGRTAQYF. CDR3 DNA: TGTGCCAGCAGTTTATCTACAGGGAGAACGGCCCAGTACTTC.

The chain recombines TRBV20-1 with TRBJ1-1, with TRBD1 identical over 7 bases. Germline V gives CDR1 DFQATT, CDR2 SNEGSKA (reference sequence). CDR3 length equals 14 residues. The V gene end was trimmed by 5 bases and the J gene end by 1 base; junction bases not matched to a gene: 7. The DNA for the CDR3 is TGCAGTGCTCCGGACAGGCGGAAGAACACTGAAGCTTTCTTT. Encoded protein: CSAPDRRKNTEAFF.

The chain combines TRBV6-5 with TRBJ2-5; 10 bases agree with TRBD2. V gave up 0 bases and J gave up 2 bases; unmatched junction bases: 6. Germline CDR1 MNHEY, CDR2 SVGAGI. The length of the CDR3 is 17 residues. The CDR3 loop reads CASSYSSGLAEQETQYF. The CDR3 DNA sequence: TGTGCCAGCAGTTACTCCTCCGGACTAGCGGAACAAGAGACCCAGTACTTC.

The V call is TRBV7-2, the J call TRBJ1-2, with D unclear. There are 14 residues in the CDR3. The V and J ends lost 3 bases and 2 bases respectively, with 10 bases between them. Germline CDR1 SGHTA, CDR2 FQGNSA. The chain's CDR3 is CASSFPGGNYGYTF. The CDR3 bases are TGTGCCAGCAGCTTCCCAGGCGGAAACTATGGCTACACCTTC.

The V gene is TRBV7-3, the J gene TRBJ2-2, with 7 bases that match TRBD1. The germline gives CDR1 SGHTA, CDR2 FQGTGA. The V gene end was trimmed by 5 bases and the J gene end by 5 bases; junction bases not matched to a gene: 8. The CDR3 runs 15 residues. The CDR3 sequence is CASSPSTGFTGELFF. In DNA, the CDR3 is TGTGCCAGCAGCCCATCGACAGGGTTTACCGGGGAGCTGTTTTTT.

Turning to this clonotype: A single base separates this from a much larger clone, so it may be a read error. The chain has TRBV29-1 and TRBJ2-2; D remains ambiguous. The germline gives CDR1 SQVTM, CDR2 ANQGSEA. The CDR3 is 8 amino acids. CDR3 loop: CTAGELFF. The CDR3 bases are TGCACCGCCGGGGAGCTGTTTTTT.

The CDR3 region is CSARQGRGKPQHF. In DNA, the CDR3 is TGCAGCGCTAGACAGGGGAGAGGGAAGCCCCAGCATTTT. V gene TRBV29-1 combines with J gene TRBJ1-5; 8 bases line up with TRBD1. CDR1 is SQVTM, CDR2 ANQGSEA, per germline. V shed 7 bases, J shed 8 bases, and the junction held 10 bases outside the gene matches. The CDR3 is made up of 13 amino acids.

This chain joins TRBV10-3 and TRBJ2-7; TRBD1 matches 9 bases. The CDR3 consists of 15 residues. V gave up 10 bases and J gave up 2 bases; unmatched junction bases: 12. Germline CDR1 reads ENHRY; CDR2 reads SYGVKD. CDR3 sequence (DNA): TGTGCCAGCAGCACCTCCGGGACAGGGACCTACGAGCAGTACTTC. Translating it yields CASSTSGTGTYEQYF.

The table lists this clonotype with a few counts. This rearrangement joins TRBV7-2 to TRBJ2-5; possible D gene TRBD1, 6 bases. The CDR3 length is 14 residues. V shed 5 bases and J shed 3 bases, with 13 bases lying between them. The germline gives CDR1 SGHTA, CDR2 FQGNSA. CDR3 in amino acids: CASSLNYREETQYF. The CDR3, as DNA: TGTGCCAGCAGCCTAAACTACAGGGAAGAGACCCAGTACTTC.

This chain uses TRBV24-1 with TRBJ2-2; a weak D match, TRBD1 (6 bases). The germline gives CDR1 KGHDR, CDR2 SFDVKD. Trimming removed 3 bases at V and 6 bases at J, with 13 bases between. This CDR3 is built from 15 residues. CDR3 bases: TGTGCCACCAGTGATGAAGGGGGTATCGCCGGGGAGCTGTTTTTT. Its translation: CATSDEGGIAGELFF.

The chain links TRBV7-9 to TRBJ2-7; D uncertain. Germline-derived CDR1 and CDR2 are SEHNR and FQNEAQ (reference sequence). Trimming shortened V by 5 bases and J by 0 bases, and 14 bases separated the two germline ends. The CDR3 contains 15 residues. The CDR3 sequence is CASSPAGSYSYEQYF. The DNA for the CDR3 is TGTGCCAGCAGCCCTGCTGGCAGTTACTCCTACGAGCAGTACTTC.